These T cell receptor beta chains were read from a single sample in a study of early T cells in non-severe SARS-CoV-2 infection. TCRdb analysed the 5' RACE reads with MiXCR anew, one entry per CDR3 protein. The data show roughly 97,000 distinct CDR3 sequences, with 11% seen just once and just over 4.5% held by the top ten. The sequencing used whole blood, collected at baseline. Receptor source: an adult who was a healthcare worker with PCR-confirmed SARS-CoV-2 infection or an uninfected control (not recorded which). The CDR3 runs from the conserved cysteine through the conserved F or W. Each record gives: J gene, clone size, D gene, V gene, CDR3 length, CDR3 protein, CDR3 DNA. D genes are given only for firm matches. Expanded clones are given a class, and other clones once, few, many or no size at all.

TRBJ2-6 | - | - | TRBV6-6 | 16 | CASRITEGAGANVLTF | TGTGCCAGCAGGATTACGGAAGGAGCGGGGGCCAACGTCCTGACTTTC
TRBJ2-6 | many | - | TRBV7-9 | 17 | CASSPVMGASGANVLTF | TGTGCCAGCAGCCCAGTAATGGGGGCCTCTGGGGCCAACGTCCTGACTTTC
TRBJ2-3 | many | TRBD2 | TRBV20-1 | 18 | CSAIAGTSGGAETDTQYF | TGCAGTGCAATCGCCGGGACTAGCGGGGGGGCCGAGACAGATACGCAGTATTTT
TRBJ1-2 | many | TRBD1 | TRBV13 | 15 | CASSSGGTGIYGYTF | TGTGCCAGCAGCTCCGGGGGGACAGGAATCTATGGCTACACCTTC
TRBJ2-4 | many | - | TRBV5-1 | 16 | CASSLAFRGGKNIQYF | TGCGCCAGCAGCTTGGCTTTCAGGGGAGGAAAAAACATTCAGTACTTC
TRBJ1-1 | - | TRBD1 | TRBV12-3/TRBV12-4 | 14 | CASSLDRGKTEAFF | TGTGCCAGCAGCTTGGACAGGGGAAAGACTGAAGCTTTCTTT
TRBJ2-3 | many | - | TRBV4-1 | 17 | CASRPKYYASSTDTQYF | TGCGCCAGCAGACCGAAGTATTACGCGTCTAGCACAGATACGCAGTATTTT
TRBJ1-1 | - | TRBD1 | TRBV5-1 | 16 | CASSLETGGGNTEAFF | TGCGCCAGCAGCTTGGAGACAGGGGGCGGGAACACTGAAGCTTTCTTT
TRBJ2-7 | - | - | TRBV12-3/TRBV12-4 | 13 | CASKTSPNYEQYF | TGTGCCAGCAAGACTAGTCCCAACTACGAGCAGTACTTC
TRBJ2-7 | - | - | TRBV27 | 11 | CASASSYEQYF | TGTGCCAGCGCGAGCTCCTACGAGCAGTACTTC
TRBJ2-7 | - | - | TRBV6-6 | 17 | CASSSSSRVRSSYEQYF | TGTGCCAGCAGTTCCTCCTCACGCGTTAGGAGCTCCTACGAGCAGTACTTC
TRBJ2-7 | many | - | TRBV9 | 16 | CASSGGAGAGRYEQYF | TGTGCCAGCAGCGGGGGGGCCGGAGCGGGAAGGTACGAGCAGTACTTC
TRBJ2-7 | - | - | TRBV15 | 15 | CATSRDYRDDNEQYF | TGTGCCACCAGCAGAGATTACAGGGACGACAACGAGCAGTACTTC
TRBJ2-1 | - | TRBD2 | TRBV30 | 19 | CAWTMGLAGVGLLTDEQFF | TGTGCCTGGACCATGGGACTAGCGGGAGTCGGTCTTCTTACTGATGAGCAGTTCTTC
TRBJ2-7 | few | TRBD2 | TRBV18 | 14 | CASSPGGRIPEQYF | TGTGCCAGCTCACCTGGCGGGAGGATACCAGAGCAGTACTTC
TRBJ2-7 | many | TRBD1 | TRBV7-9 | 14 | CASSLGQGDYEQYF | TGTGCCAGCAGCTTAGGACAGGGGGACTACGAGCAGTACTTC
TRBJ2-1 | - | TRBD2 | TRBV19 | 16 | CASSRLAGGNYNEQFF | TGTGCCAGTAGTAGACTAGCGGGAGGGAATTACAATGAGCAGTTCTTC
TRBJ1-6 | few | - | TRBV6-6 | 17 | CASSYRKGPAGDSPLHF | TGTGCCAGCAGTTATCGAAAGGGACCTGCCGGGGATTCACCCCTCCACTTT
TRBJ2-3 | - | - | TRBV9 | 14 | CASSDAGQGKTQYF | TGTGCCAGCAGCGACGCTGGGCAGGGCAAGACGCAGTATTTT
TRBJ1-2 | - | - | TRBV20-1 | 12 | CSDLGAPGSYTF | TGCAGTGATCTGGGGGCTCCAGGTAGCTACACCTTC
TRBJ2-5 | - | - | TRBV25-1 | 10 | CASGGETQYF | TGTGCCAGCGGAGGGGAGACCCAGTACTTC
TRBJ1-1 | - | - | TRBV7-9 | 16 | CASSSVVWGANTEAFF | TGTGCCAGCAGCTCGGTCGTTTGGGGTGCGAACACTGAAGCTTTCTTT
TRBJ1-2 | few | - | TRBV12-3/TRBV12-4 | 13 | CASSKEVWYGYTF | TGTGCCAGCAGTAAAGAAGTATGGTATGGCTACACCTTC
TRBJ2-3 | many | TRBD1 | TRBV5-1 | 19 | CASSPYPGQGLGSTDTQYF | TGCGCCAGCAGCCCATACCCGGGACAGGGATTAGGAAGCACAGATACGCAGTATTTT
TRBJ2-3 | - | - | TRBV20-1 | 13 | CSASLPGSDTQYF | TGCAGTGCTAGTCTCCCGGGGTCAGATACGCAGTATTTT
TRBJ2-7 | few | TRBD1 | TRBV18 | 15 | CASSIGQGPSYEQYF | TGTGCCAGCTCTATCGGACAGGGTCCGTCCTACGAGCAGTACTTC
TRBJ1-5 | many | TRBD1 | TRBV19 | 17 | CASSIASGQGQNQPQHF | TGTGCCAGTAGTATAGCCTCAGGACAGGGCCAAAATCAGCCCCAGCATTTT
TRBJ2-7 | few | - | TRBV29-1 | 13 | CSAIRGQSYEQYF | TGCAGCGCGATCAGAGGACAGAGCTACGAGCAGTACTTC
TRBJ2-4 | few | - | TRBV3-2 | 12 | CASSPGINIQYF | TGTGCCAGCAGCCCTGGGATAAACATTCAGTACTTC
TRBJ1-2 | - | - | TRBV7-9 | 12 | CASSSDSYGYTF | TGTGCCAGCAGCTCGGACAGTTATGGCTACACCTTC
TRBJ1-2 | few | - | TRBV27 | 14 | CASSLSRDFYGYTF | TGTGCCAGCAGTTTATCCAGGGATTTCTATGGCTACACCTTC
TRBJ1-2 | many | TRBD1 | TRBV14 | 15 | CASSQGTGRYYGYTF | TGTGCCAGCAGTCAAGGGACAGGGAGATACTATGGCTACACCTTC
TRBJ2-1 | few | - | TRBV19 | 16 | CASSILSGKTYNEQFF | TGTGCCAGTAGTATATTGTCAGGGAAAACCTACAATGAGCAGTTCTTC
TRBJ2-1 | many | TRBD2 | TRBV5-4 | 14 | CASSRLTSTNEQFF | TGTGCCAGCAGCCGCCTGACTAGCACCAATGAGCAGTTCTTC
TRBJ1-1 | - | - | TRBV20-1 | 14 | CSARDPDSNTEAFF | TGCAGTGCTAGAGATCCCGACAGTAACACTGAAGCTTTCTTT
TRBJ2-7 | - | TRBD1 | TRBV3-1 | 15 | CASSQTGQGDNEQYF | TGTGCCAGCAGCCAAACGGGACAGGGGGATAACGAGCAGTACTTC
TRBJ2-1 | - | TRBD1 | TRBV6-2/TRBV6-3 | 16 | CASSYVVRGPYNEQFF | TGTGCCAGCAGTTACGTCGTGAGGGGGCCGTACAATGAGCAGTTCTTC
TRBJ1-3 | many | TRBD1 | TRBV5-4 | 16 | CASSLDQGANGNTIYF | TGTGCCAGCAGCTTGGATCAGGGGGCGAATGGAAACACCATATATTTT
TRBJ1-5 | - | - | TRBV6-5 | 14 | CASRGSGSNQPQHF | TGTGCCAGCAGAGGCTCGGGTAGCAATCAGCCCCAGCATTTT
TRBJ2-1 | many | - | TRBV20-1 | 15 | CSASGGRSIYNEQFF | TGCAGTGCTTCAGGAGGACGATCCATATACAATGAGCAGTTCTTC
TRBJ1-4 | many | - | TRBV29-1 | 14 | CSVLPDSNNEKLFF | TGCAGCGTTCTCCCCGACAGCAATAATGAAAAACTGTTTTTT
TRBJ1-5 | - | - | TRBV4-1 | 15 | CASSQDGQLNQPQHF | TGCGCCAGCAGCCAAGACGGACAGCTAAATCAGCCCCAGCATTTT
TRBJ2-5 | few | - | TRBV7-6 | 15 | CASSPLRVWGETQYF | TGTGCCAGCAGCCCCTTACGGGTATGGGGAGAGACCCAGTACTTC
TRBJ1-2 | few | - | TRBV7-2 | 13 | CASSLASEYGYTF | TGTGCCAGCAGCTTAGCGTCAGAGTATGGCTACACCTTC
TRBJ2-7 | few | - | TRBV5-1 | 15 | CASSVEDPSGREQYF | TGCGCCAGCAGCGTGGAGGATCCGTCCGGCCGTGAGCAGTACTTC
TRBJ2-7 | few | TRBD2 | TRBV20-1 | 15 | CSASPPGGGPYEQYF | TGCAGTGCTAGCCCTCCGGGGGGGGGCCCGTACGAGCAGTACTTC
TRBJ2-2 | - | - | TRBV11-1 | 14 | CASSLRVRTGELFF | TGTGCCAGCAGCTTGAGAGTAAGGACCGGGGAGCTGTTTTTT
TRBJ2-1 | many | - | TRBV5-5 | 14 | CASSLATGIDEQFF | TGTGCCAGCAGCTTGGCTACAGGGATCGATGAGCAGTTCTTC
TRBJ2-7 | - | - | TRBV18 | 14 | CASAPGTSSYEQYF | TGTGCCAGCGCACCCGGGACATCATCCTACGAGCAGTACTTC
TRBJ1-4 | few | - | TRBV7-9 | 15 | CASSLATATNEKLFF | TGTGCCAGCAGCTTAGCGACCGCAACTAATGAAAAACTGTTTTTT
TRBJ2-7 | - | - | TRBV7-8 | 14 | CASSLGGSLYEQYF | TGTGCCAGCAGCTTAGGCGGCTCACTGTACGAGCAGTACTTC